These 4 T cell receptor beta chains originate from one sample sequenced in a study of spatial heterogeneity in lung cancer (dated by TCRdb to between 2017 and 2020). The method was 5' RACE. The sequencer was a NextSeq 500. The public sequencing data were trimmed at Q25 with fastp and processed into clonotypes with MiXCR by TCRdb, which kept only in-frame beta chains. Rows with a matching CDR3 protein are joined into one entry that keeps the most common DNA and genes. Counted in this sample were about 30,000 distinct CDR3 sequences; around 9.2% of them appeared once. The ten largest clones add up to roughly 40% of the sample. Read against the paper, the sample's time point label means: sample taken at primary tumor resection. TCR sequencing used whole RNA extracted from tumor and nontumor lung tissue, or from cryopreserved PBMC samples, without cell sorting. Sample: PBMCs, taken at surgery. The source is a female donor with early-stage non-small cell lung cancer.

In this sample, this clonotype turned up many times. The chain is built from TRBV2 and TRBJ2-2; TRBD1 might be the D (5 bases). Between the trimmed V and J ends, which lost 6 bases and 1 base, there was a span of 9 bases. In germline, CDR1 is SNHLY, CDR2 FYNNEI. The CDR3 is made up of 14 amino acids. DNA for the CDR3: TGTGCCAGCAGAAGACAGAGGAACACCGGGGAGCTGTTTTTT. Translating it yields CASRRQRNTGELFF.

This clonotype showed up many times. V and J are TRBV19 and TRBJ2-3; 12 nucleotides align to TRBD2. CDR1 LNHDA and CDR2 SQIVND come from the germline V gene (reference sequence). With 5 bases clipped from V and 3 bases from J, the junction kept 6 bases outside the gene matches. The CDR3 spans 16 residues. DNA for the CDR3: TGTGCCAGTAGTCTGACTAGCGGGAGTCTGACAGATACGCAGTATTTT. Its translation is CASSLTSGSLTDTQYF.

The chain carries TRBV4-3 and TRBJ2-3; a weak D match, TRBD2 (6 bases). The CDR3 is 14 residues long. The ends were cut back, 0 bases at V and 6 bases at J, with 10 bases in the middle. Per the germline V gene, CDR1 is LGHNA and CDR2 is YSLEER. CDR3 amino acids: CASSQEEAGDTQYF. As DNA, the CDR3 is TGCGCCAGCAGCCAAGAAGAGGCGGGGGATACGCAGTATTTT.

The chain employs TRBV6-5 and TRBJ1-2; D may be TRBD1 (5 bases). There are 15 residues in the CDR3. Germline V lookup: CDR1 MNHEY, CDR2 SVGAGI. Trimming took off 2 bases at V and 4 bases at J, with 14 bases between the two ends. The DNA of the CDR3 is TGTGCCAGCAGTTACACGGGGGGGAGAAGCTATGGCTACACCTTC. Translating it yields CASSYTGGRSYGYTF.